Below, 31 T cell receptor beta chains from the same sample are listed, as sequenced in a study of metastatic and nonmetastatic thyroid tumors. TCRdb re-called clones via MiXCR from the PCR reads. The table includes 15,000 to 20,000 clones, about a sixth detected once. All patients reached thyroid surgery having received no treatment beforehand. The specimen was blood. The origin of the receptors is a female donor with papillary thyroid cancer or a benign thyroid nodule (not recorded which). Some clones in this sample may be carry-over from other donors' samples.

This clone is categorized as medium-sized. The chain combines TRBV6-6 with TRBJ2-1; 9 bases match TRBD1. Trimming took 2 bases from V and 7 from J; bases not matched to a gene: 6. Germline V CDR1 and CDR2: MNHNY, SVGAGI (reference sequence). The CDR3 is made up of 15 amino acids. The DNA for the CDR3 is TGTGCCAGCAGTTACGGGGGGACAGGGTTGAATGAGCAGTTCTTC. This sequence encodes CASSYGGTGLNEQFF.

This clone has more than one count but fewer than ten. One base away lies a much larger clone, so this may be a sequencing read error. As the CDR3 is not closed by the conserved phenylalanine or tryptophan, this likely results from a read error. V and J are TRBV19 and TRBJ1-1; D possibly corresponds to TRBD1 (6 bases). Trimming shortened V by 9 bases and J by 2 bases, and 10 bases separated the two germline ends. This CDR3 comprises 12 residues. The germline gives CDR1 LNHDA, CDR2 SQIVND (reference sequence). The CDR3 DNA reads as TGTGCCAGCAGGGGACTTAACACTGAAGCTTTCTCT. Its protein product is CASRGLNTEAFS.

This clone was detected ten times or more. The chain is built from TRBV19 and TRBJ1-3; TRBD1 is a possible D gene (6 bases). The germline V and J ends were trimmed by 4 bases and 0 bases, with 10 bases remaining between them. Germline CDR1 LNHDA, CDR2 SQIVND (reference sequence). The CDR3 sequence is 15 residues long. The CDR3 is CASSTRQDSGNTIYF. The CDR3 DNA reads as TGTGCCAGTAGTACAAGACAGGACTCTGGAAACACCATATATTTT.

This clone ranks as medium-sized. The chain joins TRBV5-1 to TRBJ2-2; D gene ambiguous. Germline values: CDR1 SGHRS, CDR2 YFSETQ. V was pared by 4 bases and J by 2 bases, with 12 bases between. The CDR3 runs to 15 residues. The chain's CDR3 is CASSRAWVNTGELFF. In nucleotides, the CDR3 is TGCGCCAGCAGCCGGGCGTGGGTTAACACCGGGGAGCTGTTTTTT. Full variable domain (rest looked up from reference TRBV5-1 and TRBJ2-2): KAGVTQTPRYLIKTRGQQVTLSCSPISGHRSVSWYQQTPGQGLQFLFEYFSETQRNKGNFPGRFSGRQFSNSRSEMNVSTLELGDSALYLCASSRAWVNTGELFFGEGSRLTVL.

This clone is termed medium-sized. This sample also contains other DNA sequences that code for the same CDR3. V gene TRBV6-1 combines with J gene TRBJ1-2; tentative D call: TRBD1 (5 bases). In germline, CDR1 is MNHNS, CDR2 SASEGT. The length of the CDR3 is 15 residues. V lost 0 bases, J lost 7 bases, and 15 bases lay in between. The CDR3 loop is CASSEALQGLFGYTF. The CDR3 nucleotides read TGTGCCAGCAGTGAAGCGCTTCAGGGTCTGTTTGGCTACACCTTC.

This sequence joins TRBV30 and TRBJ2-7; D not resolved. CDR3 length: 10 residues. Germline CDR1 and CDR2: GTSNPN and SVGIG (reference sequence). Trimming shortened V by 0 bases and J by 6 bases, and 3 bases separated the two germline ends. CDR3: CAWSVTEQYF. The CDR3 nucleotides read TGTGCCTGGAGTGTAACCGAGCAGTACTTC.

This clone was observed many times. This chain connects TRBV5-4 to TRBJ2-1, with TRBD2 matching over 8 bases. This CDR3 has 16 residues. J lost 0 bases, V lost 3 bases, and 5 bases had no gene match. The germline gives CDR1 SGHNT, CDR2 YYREEE (reference sequence). As DNA, the CDR3 is TGTGCCAGCAGCTCTGGGAGCGGGGGCTCCTACAATGAGCAGTTCTTC. Translated: CASSSGSGGSYNEQFF.

This clone was detected many times. The rearrangement links TRBV11-3 to TRBJ2-2, with a weak D call TRBD1 (5 bases). The CDR3 is 14 residues long. Per the germline V gene, CDR1 is SGHNT and CDR2 is YENEEA. The V and J ends lost 5 bases and 4 bases respectively, with 11 bases between them. The CDR3 sequence: CASSKSDTTGELFF. CDR3 DNA: TGTGCCAGCAGCAAGTCGGACACCACCGGGGAGCTGTTTTTT.

On this clone itself: Compared with germline, one end of the junction differs, possibly owing to a read error. This chain joins TRBV2 and TRBJ1-6; possible D gene TRBD1, 5 bases. Per the germline V gene, CDR1 is SNHLY and CDR2 is FYNNEI. CDR3 length: 17 amino acids. CDR3 sequence: CASSSTDTSSYNSPIHF. The DNA of the CDR3 is TGTGCCAGCAGTTCCACGGACACGAGCTCCTATAATTCACCCATCCACTTT.

This clone was seen a handful of times. In nucleotides, the CDR3 is TGTGCCAGCAGTTATGGCGGGCGAGAGACCCAGTACTTC. Translating it yields CASSYGGRETQYF. This chain connects TRBV28 to TRBJ2-5; D might be TRBD2 (5 bases). Per germline, CDR1 MDHEN and CDR2 SYDVKM. Trimming shortened V by 4 bases and J by 4 bases, and 10 bases separated the two germline ends. The CDR3 totals 13 residues.

The V and J genes are TRBV20-1 and TRBJ2-1; 8 bases align to TRBD2. The CDR3 is made up of 15 amino acids. The J segment lost 2 bases and the V segment lost 0 bases, leaving 3 bases of the junction unmatched. In germline, CDR1 is DFQATT, CDR2 SNEGSKA (reference sequence). CDR3: CSARDSGGPYNEQFF. CDR3 coding DNA: TGCAGTGCTAGAGACAGCGGGGGCCCCTACAATGAGCAGTTCTTC.

The rearrangement uses TRBV20-1 and TRBJ2-1; 11 nucleotides agree with TRBD2. The CDR3 loop spans 16 amino acids. V lost 4 bases and J lost 6; bases outside the gene matches: 11. CDR1 and CDR2 from the germline V gene are DFQATT and SNEGSKA (reference sequence). In DNA form, the CDR3 reads TGCAGTGCTACTGTTTTACTAGCGGGAGCGGTCAATGAGCAGTTCTTC. This gives the protein CSATVLLAGAVNEQFF.

This clone was found many times. V gene TRBV4-1 combines with J gene TRBJ2-7, with D uncertain. Germline CDR1 reads MGHRA; CDR2 reads YSYEKL. CDR3 length equals 15 residues. V lost 1 base and J lost 3, with 13 bases in between. The CDR3 DNA is TGCGCCAGCAGCCAAGTACCAGCAAGGGACTACGAGCAGTACTTC. Encoded protein: CASSQVPARDYEQYF.

By sample fraction, this clone is medium-sized. This chain uses TRBV6-1 with TRBJ1-5; D is unresolved. Germline values: CDR1 MNHNS, CDR2 SASEGT. The CDR3 is made up of 14 amino acids. Trimming cost V 5 bases and J 2 bases, with 10 bases left between them. CDR3 loop: CASSRERGNQPQHF. The CDR3 region has the DNA TGTGCCAGCAGTCGGGAAAGGGGCAATCAGCCCCAGCATTTT.

The table lists this clone with many counts. This rearrangement joins TRBV19 to TRBJ1-3; no clear D gene. This CDR3 has 15 residues. In germline, CDR1 is LNHDA, CDR2 SQIVND (reference sequence). The V and J ends lost 1 base and 2 bases respectively, with 9 bases between them. This CDR3 reads CASSIGGAAGNTIYF. The CDR3 bases are TGTGCCAGTAGTATAGGGGGAGCAGCTGGAAACACCATATATTTT.

This clone was detected a few times. Being one base from a much bigger clone, this may be a read error. This sample also contains other DNA sequences that code for the same CDR3. The rearrangement joins TRBV20-1 to TRBJ1-5, with D possibly TRBD1 on 6 matching bases. The CDR3 spans 16 residues. Germline V gene lookup returns CDR1 DFQATT and CDR2 SNEGSKA (reference sequence). Between the trimmed V and J ends, which lost 1 base and 2 bases, there was a span of 15 bases. The DNA for the CDR3 is TGCAGTGCTAGAGCTAACGGGGGGGCGGGCAATCAGCCCCAGCATTTT. This encodes CSARANGGAGNQPQHF.

This chain links TRBV24-1 with TRBJ2-7; 7 nucleotides line up with TRBD2. This CDR3 contains 13 residues. CDR1 KGHDR and CDR2 SFDVKD come from the germline V gene. J lost 9 bases, V lost 4 bases, and 8 bases had no gene match. CDR3 DNA: TGTGCCACCAGTGAAAACGGGGGGTCTGGGCAGTACTTC. Translated, it gives CATSENGGSGQYF.

A few counts support this clone. The chain is built from TRBV6-2 or TRBV6-3 and TRBJ2-5; TRBD2 might be the D (5 bases). TRBJ2-1 matches the DNA end more closely, so the J call is doubtful. The V gene's germline CDR1 is MNHEY and CDR2 SVGEGT. The CDR3 sequence is 13 residues long. Here the CDR3 DNA reads TGTGCCAGCAGTTACTCAGGGCGGGATGAGCAGTTCTTC. Translation gives CASSYSGRDEQFF.

This clone counts as medium-sized. The genes are TRBV6-1 and TRBJ2-1; maybe TRBD2 (5 bases). Germline CDR1 reads MNHNS; CDR2 reads SASEGT. The CDR3 sequence is 14 residues long. V gave up 3 bases and J gave up 5 bases, with 11 bases separating them. The CDR3 DNA reads TGTGCCAGCAGTGATAGACGGGGAAACAATGAGCAGTTCTTC. Translated: CASSDRRGNNEQFF.

This clone is medium-sized in the sample. The chain is built from TRBV6-1 and TRBJ2-5; the D gene is possibly TRBD2 (5 bases). V was shortened by 2 bases and J by 1 base, with 14 bases between the two germline ends. CDR3 length: 16 amino acids. The germline gives CDR1 MNHNS, CDR2 SASEGT. This chain's CDR3 is CASSEHTSGPQETQYF. CDR3 coding DNA: TGTGCCAGCAGTGAACACACGAGCGGCCCCCAAGAGACCCAGTACTTC.

By sample share, this clone is medium-sized. V is TRBV12-3 or TRBV12-4 and J is TRBJ2-7; possibly TRBD1 for D (6 bases). V lost 7 bases and J lost 0, with 19 bases in between. CDR3 length: 16 residues. The CDR3 spells CASTPMYGTPSYEQYF. The DNA of the CDR3 is TGTGCCAGCACTCCCATGTACGGGACACCCTCCTACGAGCAGTACTTC.

Details on this clone: Being one base from a much bigger clone, this may be a read error. The chain joins TRBV19 to TRBJ1-4, with 8 bases identical to TRBD1. Trimming removed 11 bases from V and 3 bases from J; junction bases left unmatched: 8. CDR1 and CDR2 (germline): LNHDA, SQIVND (reference sequence). The CDR3 spans 14 residues. CDR3 amino acids: CAVGDRGSNEKLFF. Here the CDR3 DNA reads TGTGCCGTGGGCGACAGGGGATCTAATGAAAAACTGTTTTTT.

CDR3 in DNA: TGTGCCAGCGACAGGGGACTAGCGGGGGGTCACACAGATACGCAGTATTTT. Protein product: CASDRGLAGGHTDTQYF. The chain joins TRBV2 to TRBJ2-3; 15 nucleotides match TRBD2. This CDR3 spans 17 amino acids. From germline, CDR1 is SNHLY and CDR2 FYNNEI. The trim removed 8 bases at V and 2 bases at J, leaving 8 bases unmatched.

This clone was seen repeatedly, ten times or more. The rearrangement links TRBV19 to TRBJ2-3; TRBD1 aligns across 9 bases. With 5 bases clipped from V and 5 bases from J, the junction kept 5 bases outside the gene matches. The CDR3 has 14 residues. Germline values: CDR1 LNHDA, CDR2 SQIVND (reference sequence). This chain's CDR3 is CASSVGTGRDTQYF. The CDR3 DNA follows: TGTGCCAGTAGTGTAGGGACAGGGAGAGATACGCAGTATTTT.

This clone was observed a few times. Being one base from a much bigger clone, this may be a read error. The V and J genes are TRBV20-1 and TRBJ2-1; no clear D gene. The CDR3 is 14 residues long. Germline CDR1 reads DFQATT; CDR2 reads SNEGSKA (reference sequence). The V gene lost 3 bases and the J gene lost 7 bases, with 16 bases spanning the gap. CDR3 region: CSARPATLENEQFF. Here the CDR3 DNA reads TGCAGTGCTAGGCCGGCGACCCTGGAAAATGAGCAGTTCTTC.

The sample holds a few counts of this clone. The chain has TRBV6-1 and TRBJ2-1; TRBD1 agrees at 10 bases. V was pared by 8 bases and J by 9 bases, with 10 bases of the junction left unmatched. CDR3 length equals 14 residues. The germline gives CDR1 MNHNS, CDR2 SASEGT. The CDR3 region has the DNA TGTGCCAGCGACAGGGGGCGGGAGTGGGGTGAGCAGTTCTTC. Translation: CASDRGREWGEQFF.

In its sample, this clone was seen many times. V gene TRBV7-2 combines with J gene TRBJ2-3, with TRBD2 matching over 10 bases. This CDR3 has 13 amino acids. Germline V gene sequence: CDR1 SGHTA, CDR2 FQGNSA. Losses at the gene ends were 5 bases for V and 8 bases for J; bases not matched to a gene: 4. The CDR3 region is CASSPRLAGTQYF. For the CDR3, the DNA is TGTGCCAGCAGCCCGCGACTAGCGGGTACGCAGTATTTT.

This clone was observed a handful of times. The germline gene is not matched at one end of the junction; a read error may be the cause. The rearrangement uses TRBV6-9 and TRBJ1-2; D not certain. The CDR3 covers 15 residues. Germline V gives CDR1 MNHGY, CDR2 SVAAGI. For the CDR3, the DNA is TGTGCCAGCAGTTATTCGAAACCCACTAACAATGGCTACACCTTC. Amino acid sequence: CASSYSKPTNNGYTF.

The CDR3 DNA sequence: TGTGCCAGCAGTGACTCGACTAGCGGGAGCAATGAGCAGTTCTTC. This sequence encodes CASSDSTSGSNEQFF. This chain links TRBV6-4 with TRBJ2-1; 12 nucleotides align to TRBD2. The CDR3 has 15 amino acids. After removal of 0 bases from V and 6 bases from J, the junction contained 0 bases not matched to a gene. Germline V gene data show CDR1 as MRHNA and CDR2 as SNTAGT.

This clone has only a few counts. A read error may explain this, as a much larger clone is one base away. The same CDR3 is also encoded by other DNA sequences in this sample. The chain couples TRBV14 to TRBJ1-5, with no clear D. CDR3 size: 14 residues. V was clipped by 0 bases and J by 3 bases, with 6 bases between them. Germline V lookup: CDR1 SGHDN, CDR2 FVKESK. CDR3 DNA: TGTGCCAGCAGCCAAGAGGGATTCAATCAGCCCCAGCATTTT. Its translation is CASSQEGFNQPQHF.

This clone rates as medium-sized. The chain employs TRBV6-2 or TRBV6-3 and TRBJ1-1; D remains ambiguous. The germline V gene encodes CDR1 MNHEY and CDR2 SVGEGT. This CDR3 is built from 12 residues. V gave up 3 bases and J gave up 7 bases, with 9 bases separating them. The CDR3: CASSYGRIEAFF. The DNA of the CDR3 is TGTGCCAGCAGTTATGGGAGAATTGAAGCTTTCTTT.